These 25 T cell receptor beta chains were all obtained from the same sample, sequenced in a study of T cell responses to AZD1222 COVID-19 vaccine. Libraries were prepared by immunoSEQ multiplex PCR; TCRdb keeps only in-frame clonotypes and omits some of them. The repertoire holds some 150,000 clones, with approximately 88% as singletons. This sample comprised peripheral blood, obtained on day 0 of MenACWY control vaccination. The receptors originated from an adult in good health.

This chain links TRBV27 with TRBJ1-5; D ambiguous. V was pared by 3 bases and J by 4 bases, with 10 bases between. Germline V gene lookup returns CDR1 MNHEY and CDR2 SMNVEV (reference sequence). This CDR3 has 14 amino acids. In nucleotides, the CDR3 is TGTGCCAGCAGTTTTTATGGAGGGAATCAGCCCCAGCATTTT. As protein: CASSFYGGNQPQHF.

V gene TRBV11-2 combines with J gene TRBJ2-1; possibly TRBD1 for D (5 bases). Trimming took off 0 bases at V and 6 bases at J, with 9 bases between the two ends. Per the germline V gene, CDR1 is SGHAT and CDR2 is FQNNGV. The CDR3 has 14 amino acids. The CDR3 region is CASSLDARVNEQFF. CDR3 DNA sequence: TGTGCCAGCAGCTTAGATGCCAGGGTCAATGAGCAGTTCTTC.

J is TRBJ1-2 and V is TRBV6-2 or TRBV6-3; D is uncertain. This CDR3 has 14 residues. CDR1 is MNHEY, CDR2 SVGEGT, per germline. Trimming stripped 5 bases from V and 3 bases from J, with 13 bases between. The CDR3 is CASSQVGPHYGYTF. As DNA, the CDR3 is TGTGCCAGCAGTCAGGTCGGGCCGCACTATGGCTACACCTTC.

The V call is TRBV19, the J call TRBJ2-7; 8 bases are shared with TRBD1. This CDR3 has 13 residues. Germline V lookup: CDR1 LNHDA, CDR2 SQIVND (reference sequence). The ends lost 4 bases at V and 6 bases at J; junction bases unmatched: 5. The CDR3 nucleotides are TGTGCCAGTAGTACCTCAGGGGGCGGCGAGCAGTACTTC. It codes for CASSTSGGGEQYF.

The chain carries TRBV7-2 and TRBJ2-7; tentatively, D is TRBD1 or TRBD2 (5 bases each). The length of the CDR3 is 14 residues. Germline-derived CDR1 and CDR2 are SGHTA and FQGNSA. V dropped 2 bases and J dropped 7 bases, with 15 bases sitting between them. The CDR3 sequence is CASSLMGVGIEQYF. In DNA, the CDR3 is TGTGCCAGCAGCTTAATGGGGGTAGGGATAGAGCAGTACTTC.

CDR3 nucleotide sequence: TGTGCCAGCTCACCGGGGACCCTAGGCGACAATGAGCAGTTCTTC. It translates to CASSPGTLGDNEQFF. This chain links TRBV18 with TRBJ2-1; D is possibly TRBD1 or TRBD2 (5 bases each). V lost 3 bases, J lost 5 bases, and 14 bases lay in between. Germline CDR1 reads KGHSH; CDR2 reads LQKENI. CDR3 length: 15 amino acids.

The genes are TRBV4-2 and TRBJ2-1; maybe TRBD2 (5 bases). V was shortened by 3 bases and J by 9 bases, with 12 bases between the two germline ends. CDR1 LGHNA and CDR2 YNFKEQ come from the germline V gene. There are 13 residues in the CDR3. The CDR3 sequence is CASSQRAVGEQFF. CDR3 nucleotides: TGTGCCAGCAGCCAGAGGGCAGTAGGTGAGCAGTTCTTC.

This CDR3 reads CASSLSGGVHGYTF. The CDR3 region has the DNA TGTGCCAGCAGCTTGTCTGGAGGGGTCCACGGCTACACCTTC. The chain uses TRBV5-6 and TRBJ1-2; tentatively, D is TRBD1 (5 bases). V lost 1 base, J lost 8 bases, and 15 bases lay in between. This CDR3 has 14 residues. Germline values: CDR1 SGHDT, CDR2 YYEEEE.

V usage is TRBV11-3 and J usage is TRBJ2-7; a possible D gene is TRBD2 (7 bases). The germline CDR1 and CDR2 sequences are SGHNT and YENEEA. Trimming took off 2 bases at V and 0 bases at J, with 14 bases between the two ends. The CDR3 contains 16 residues. CDR3 residues: CASSLRRGLRSYEQYF. DNA of the CDR3: TGTGCCAGCAGCTTAAGGCGGGGGCTCCGCTCCTACGAGCAGTACTTC.

In this sample, this clone turned up once. The V and J genes are TRBV7-2 and TRBJ1-3; 7 nucleotides line up with TRBD1. In germline, CDR1 is SGHTA, CDR2 FQGNSA. The junction had 1 base not matched to a gene; V was cut back by 2 bases and J by 0 bases. This CDR3 is built from 15 residues. The CDR3: CASSLRDSSGNTIYF. The CDR3 nucleotides read TGTGCCAGCAGCTTACGGGACAGCTCTGGAAACACCATATATTTT.

This sequence joins TRBV18 and TRBJ1-1; possible D gene TRBD1, 5 bases. Germline V gives CDR1 KGHSH, CDR2 LQKENI. The CDR3 runs 14 residues. Trimming took 3 bases from V and 13 from J, leaving 21 bases between them. In DNA form, the CDR3 reads TGTGCCAGCTCACCCTATACCGGGACCATTACAGGTTTCTTT. Amino acid sequence: CASSPYTGTITGFF.

This clone was seen a single time. This rearrangement joins TRBV7-2 to TRBJ2-7; 8 nucleotides match TRBD1. The CDR3 is 13 amino acids. V lost 8 bases, J lost 4 bases, and 7 bases stayed unmatched. The V gene's germline CDR1 is SGHTA and CDR2 FQGNSA. This CDR3 is CASDPGGSYEQYF. In nucleotides, the CDR3 is TGTGCCAGCGACCCAGGGGGCTCTTACGAGCAGTACTTC.

The genes are TRBV6-2 or TRBV6-3 and TRBJ1-5; TRBD1 agrees at 9 bases. This CDR3 region has 17 residues. Germline CDR1 is MNHEY and CDR2 is SVGEGT. V was pared by 2 bases and J by 4 bases, with 9 bases of the junction left unmatched. The DNA of the CDR3 is TGTGCCAGCAGTTACGGGGACAGGGTAATTGGAAATCAGCCCCAGCATTTT. Encoded protein: CASSYGDRVIGNQPQHF.

This clone showed up just once. The J gene is TRBJ2-7, the V gene TRBV6-4; D possibly matches TRBD1 or TRBD2 (5 bases each). Trimming removed 6 bases from V and 1 base from J, with 13 bases in between. Germline assignment: CDR1 MRHNA and CDR2 SNTAGT. This CDR3 has 14 amino acids. The CDR3 bases are TGTGCCAGCAGATTGGGACGAAGGTCCTACGAGCAGTACTTC. It yields the protein CASRLGRRSYEQYF.

V usage is TRBV6-4 and J usage is TRBJ2-3; the match to TRBD1 covers 7 bases. From germline, CDR1 is MRHNA and CDR2 SNTAGT. The CDR3 loop spans 15 amino acids. V gave up 5 bases and J gave up 0 bases; unmatched junction bases: 5. Here the CDR3 DNA reads TGTGCCAGCAGTTCACAGGGGTCTAGCACAGATACGCAGTATTTT. Amino acids: CASSSQGSSTDTQYF.

The chain recombines TRBV7-9 with TRBJ2-5; D call uncertain. The CDR3 has 15 amino acids. Trimming removed 2 bases from V and 4 bases from J, with 14 bases in between. CDR1 is SEHNR and CDR2 is FQNEAQ in the germline V gene (reference sequence). CDR3 sequence (DNA): TGTGCCAGCAGCTTACAGAACTACATAGGAGAGACCCAGTACTTC. The encoded protein is CASSLQNYIGETQYF.

The V call is TRBV19, the J call TRBJ1-3; D perhaps matches TRBD1 (6 bases). Trimming shortened V by 5 bases and J by 4 bases, and 18 bases separated the two germline ends. Germline values: CDR1 LNHDA, CDR2 SQIVND (reference sequence). This CDR3 comprises 16 residues. CDR3 sequence reads: CASSPSPTGSGNTIYF. The CDR3 coding sequence is TGTGCCAGTAGTCCATCCCCAACAGGGTCAGGAAACACCATATATTTT.

The chain joins TRBV13 to TRBJ2-7; TRBD1 matches 7 bases. CDR3 length: 14 amino acids. CDR1 and CDR2 from the germline V gene are PRHDT and FYEKMQ (reference sequence). The junction had 1 base not matched to a gene; V was cut back by 2 bases and J by 0 bases. CDR3 nucleotides: TGTGCCAGCAGCTTAACAGGGGACTCCTACGAGCAGTACTTC. Protein: CASSLTGDSYEQYF.

This clone came up once. This chain links TRBV18 with TRBJ1-5; D is unresolved. The length of the CDR3 is 14 residues. Between the trimmed V and J ends, which lost 6 bases and 0 bases, there was a span of 9 bases. Germline-derived CDR1 and CDR2 are KGHSH and LQKENI. The CDR3, as DNA: TGTGCCAGCTCCCGACTGTATAGCAATCAGCCCCAGCATTTT. Translated: CASSRLYSNQPQHF.

The chain employs TRBV29-1 and TRBJ1-4, with 11 bases identical to TRBD1. Germline CDR1 is SQVTM and CDR2 is ANQGSEA. V was clipped by 4 bases and J by 7 bases; unmatched bases: 2. The CDR3 loop spans 13 amino acids. CDR3 nucleotides: TGCAGCGTTGGCGGGACAGGGGGTGAAAAACTGTTTTTT. This gives the protein CSVGGTGGEKLFF.

In DNA, the CDR3 is TGTGCCTGGAAGGACAGGGGCTATGGCTACACCTTC. Protein sequence: CAWKDRGYGYTF. This chain connects TRBV30 to TRBJ1-2; TRBD1 aligns across 9 bases. The CDR3 runs 12 residues. V shed 4 bases and J 4 bases; nucleotides not matched to a gene: 1. The germline V gene encodes CDR1 GTSNPN and CDR2 SVGIG (reference sequence).

The chain is built from TRBV5-6 and TRBJ1-1, with D possibly being TRBD1 (6 bases). V lost 0 bases to trimming and J lost 9 bases, with 18 bases between them. This CDR3 has 15 amino acids. Germline V gene data show CDR1 as SGHDT and CDR2 as YYEEEE. The CDR3 sequence is CASSLDRRGQLKAFF. DNA for the CDR3: TGTGCCAGCAGCTTGGACCGCCGTGGACAGCTGAAAGCTTTCTTT.

There are a few counts of this clone. CDR3 sequence: CASRYRDRAGEKLFF. CDR3 sequence (DNA): TGTGCCAGCAGGTACCGGGACAGGGCTGGGGAAAAACTGTTTTTT. The chain recombines TRBV27 with TRBJ1-4, with TRBD1 matching over 9 bases. The CDR3 spans 15 residues. The germline CDR1 and CDR2 sequences are MNHEY and SMNVEV (reference sequence). The V segment lost 6 bases and the J segment 8 bases; nucleotides outside the gene matches: 10.

The chain employs TRBV11-2 and TRBJ2-3; D is perhaps TRBD1 (6 bases). The CDR3 consists of 15 residues. V dropped 5 bases and J dropped 5 bases, with 17 bases sitting between them. The germline gives CDR1 SGHAT, CDR2 FQNNGV. CDR3 region: CASSTQGPRGDTQYF. In nucleotides, the CDR3 is TGTGCCAGCAGCACACAGGGTCCCCGGGGAGATACGCAGTATTTT.

The J gene is TRBJ1-1, the V gene TRBV5-1; the match to TRBD1 covers 7 bases. Germline V gene data show CDR1 as SGHRS and CDR2 as YFSETQ. The CDR3 runs to 15 residues. V lost 4 bases to trimming and J lost 5 bases; unmatched junction nucleotides: 11. CDR3 region: CASSPTGALGTEAFF. CDR3 DNA sequence: TGCGCCAGCAGCCCCACAGGGGCCTTGGGGACTGAAGCTTTCTTT. The full variable domain, with the rest looked up from reference TRBV5-1 and TRBJ1-1, is KAGVTQTPRYLIKTRGQQVTLSCSPISGHRSVSWYQQTPGQGLQFLFEYFSETQRNKGNFPGRFSGRQFSNSRSEMNVSTLELGDSALYLCASSPTGALGTEAFFGQGTRLTVV.